Listed below are T cell receptor beta chains from one sample, sequenced in a study of blood T cell repertoires in COVID-19. Here immunoSEQ multiplex PCR was the method, and the copy in TCRdb shows in-frame clones only, minus some. This table holds 200,000 to 300,000 clones, about nine tenths found once. Sequencing input: peripheral blood. All receptors derive from a person aged 18 to 30 with COVID-19, enrolled during active disease. Both conserved end residues are part of each CDR3. D genes are given only for firm matches. Only some rows state a clone size, as once, few, many or a class for expanded clones.

j_call | d_call | clone_size | v_call | cdr3_aa | cdr3_nt
TRBJ2-7 | TRBD2 | - | TRBV5-4 | CASSLEAGFNEQYF | TGTGCCAGCAGCTTGGAAGCGGGATTTAACGAGCAGTACTTC
TRBJ2-3 | TRBD2 | - | TRBV28 | CASKKGRVPDTQYF | TGTGCCAGCAAGAAGGGGAGGGTCCCAGATACGCAGTATTTT
TRBJ1-1 | TRBD1 | once | TRBV27 | CASSLTQGASNTEAFF | TGTGCCAGCAGTTTAACACAGGGGGCCTCGAACACTGAAGCTTTCTTT
TRBJ2-3 | - | once | TRBV5-4 | CASSLGVSTDTQYF | TGTGCCAGCAGCTTGGGAGTTTCCACAGATACGCAGTATTTT
TRBJ2-1 | TRBD2 | - | TRBV19 | CASSISRASGTYNEQFF | TGTGCCAGTAGTATTTCCCGCGCTAGCGGGACCTACAATGAGCAGTTCTTC
TRBJ1-5 | - | - | TRBV4-1 | CASSQLSREVNQPQHF | TGCGCCAGCAGCCAACTGTCGAGGGAAGTCAATCAGCCCCAGCATTTT
TRBJ1-2 | - | - | TRBV27 | CASSLTGGVTRPNYGYTF | TGTGCCAGCAGTTTAACTGGGGGGGTTACTAGGCCGAACTATGGCTACACCTTC
TRBJ2-1 | TRBD2 | - | TRBV11-2 | CASSLDTSGMWNEQFF | TGTGCCAGCAGCTTAGATACTAGCGGGATGTGGAATGAGCAGTTCTTC
TRBJ2-7 | TRBD2 | - | TRBV7-2 | CASTKEVLAKGSEQYF | TGTGCCAGCACCAAAGAAGTACTAGCGAAGGGTTCCGAGCAGTACTTC
TRBJ1-6 | - | - | TRBV2 | CASSLSSYNSPLHF | TGTGCCAGCAGTCTTAGCTCCTATAATTCACCCCTCCACTTT
TRBJ2-6 | TRBD1 | - | TRBV4-3 | CASSRDSLQSGANVLTF | TGCGCCAGCAGCCGGGACAGTCTCCAATCTGGGGCCAACGTCCTGACTTTC
TRBJ1-2 | TRBD1 | - | TRBV11-3 | CASSSGTGDGYTF | TGTGCCAGCAGCTCAGGGACAGGGGATGGCTACACCTTC
TRBJ1-2 | TRBD1 | - | TRBV24-1 | CATSDPGQGLYGYTF | TGTGCCACCAGTGACCCGGGACAGGGCTTGTATGGCTACACCTTC
TRBJ2-1 | TRBD2 | - | TRBV28 | CASTPLAVLYNEQFF | TGTGCCAGCACCCCTCTAGCGGTTCTCTACAATGAGCAGTTCTTC
TRBJ2-2 | TRBD2 | - | TRBV18 | CASSPPGLAGGKGELFF | TGTGCCAGCTCACCACCTGGCCTAGCGGGAGGGAAGGGGGAGCTGTTTTTT
TRBJ2-1 | - | - | TRBV18 | CASSAGHEQFF | TGTGCCAGCTCGGCAGGCCATGAGCAGTTCTTC
TRBJ2-5 | TRBD2 | - | TRBV27 | CASRPSGRETQYF | TGTGCCAGCAGGCCTAGCGGGAGAGAGACCCAGTACTTC
TRBJ1-1 | - | - | TRBV7-3 | CASSLGGVNTEAFF | TGTGCCAGCAGCTTAGGAGGGGTGAACACTGAAGCTTTCTTT
TRBJ1-1 | TRBD1 | - | TRBV5-1 | CASSRTGLEAFF | TGCGCCAGCAGCAGGACAGGGCTTGAAGCTTTCTTT
TRBJ1-6 | - | - | TRBV28 | CASSLSLAGNNSPLHF | TGTGCCAGCAGTTTATCCCTTGCAGGAAATAATTCACCCCTCCACTTT
TRBJ1-1 | - | - | TRBV6-5 | CASSPSWGQAFF | TGTGCCAGCAGCCCCTCGTGGGGGCAAGCTTTCTTT
TRBJ2-1 | TRBD1 | - | TRBV27 | CASRATGHNEQFF | TGTGCCAGCAGAGCGACAGGGCACAATGAGCAGTTCTTC
TRBJ2-5 | TRBD1 | - | TRBV12-3/TRBV12-4 | CASSQGQIVAQYF | TGTGCCAGCAGCCAGGGACAGATCGTGGCCCAGTACTTC
TRBJ1-3 | - | - | TRBV7-9 | CASSLGRGGGNTIYF | TGTGCCAGCAGCTTAGGCCGAGGGGGTGGAAACACCATATATTTT
TRBJ1-2 | TRBD1 | - | TRBV30 | CAWVGTGVGYGYTF | TGTGCCTGGGTAGGGACAGGGGTTGGATATGGCTACACCTTC
TRBJ1-5 | - | - | TRBV30 | CAWRQNLAGNQPQHF | TGTGCCTGGAGACAAAACCTCGCAGGGAATCAGCCCCAGCATTTT
TRBJ1-1 | - | - | TRBV18 | CASSPHQNTEAFF | TGTGCCAGCTCACCACATCAGAACACTGAAGCTTTCTTT
TRBJ1-1 | - | - | TRBV18 | CASSPTPHSGGYPWVGAFF | TGTGCCAGCTCACCCACGCCACACTCTGGGGGCTACCCCTGGGTTGGAGCTTTCTTT
TRBJ2-5 | - | - | TRBV10-3 | CAISESTGRQETQYF | TGTGCCATCAGTGAGTCTACAGGTCGACAAGAGACCCAGTACTTC
TRBJ1-5 | - | once | TRBV19 | CASSMEDGQPQHF | TGTGCCAGTAGTATGGAGGACGGTCAGCCCCAGCATTTT
TRBJ1-6 | - | - | TRBV19 | CASSMGARGSPLHF | TGTGCCAGTAGTATGGGGGCTCGAGGTTCACCCCTCCACTTT
TRBJ2-7 | - | - | TRBV27 | CASSSNLRDGGRGEQYF | TGTGCCAGCAGTTCTAATTTGAGGGACGGCGGGCGGGGCGAGCAGTACTTC
TRBJ1-1 | - | - | TRBV19 | CASSSTPGGTEAFF | TGTGCCAGTAGTTCGACCCCGGGGGGCACTGAAGCTTTCTTT
TRBJ2-1 | TRBD1 | - | TRBV27 | CASRTIRGRPGNEQFF | TGTGCCAGCAGGACGATCAGGGGGCGGCCGGGCAATGAGCAGTTCTTC
TRBJ1-1 | - | - | TRBV19 | CASTYRGSTEAFF | TGTGCCAGCACCTATAGGGGGAGCACTGAAGCTTTCTTT
TRBJ2-7 | - | - | TRBV12-3/TRBV12-4 | CASSSVLLEQYF | TGTGCCAGCAGCAGCGTGCTTCTCGAGCAGTACTTC
TRBJ1-2 | - | - | TRBV14 | CASRQESPPPNYGYTF | TGTGCCAGCAGACAAGAAAGCCCACCTCCTAACTATGGCTACACCTTC
TRBJ1-1 | - | once | TRBV19 | CASSLWGANTEAFF | TGTGCCAGTAGTTTATGGGGCGCTAACACTGAAGCTTTCTTT
TRBJ2-2 | - | - | TRBV10-3 | CAILGADGELFF | TGTGCCATCTTGGGGGCGGACGGGGAGCTGTTTTTT
TRBJ2-2 | TRBD1 | - | TRBV7-2 | CASSLPQGKDTGELFF | TGTGCCAGCAGCTTACCACAGGGGAAGGACACCGGGGAGCTGTTTTTT
TRBJ2-2 | TRBD1 | - | TRBV5-6 | CASSLLTGDNTGELFF | TGTGCCAGCAGCCTCTTGACAGGGGATAACACCGGGGAGCTGTTTTTT
TRBJ1-4 | - | - | TRBV6-2/TRBV6-3 | CASSYSTGMTNEKLFF | TGTGCCAGCAGTTACTCTACAGGGATGACTAATGAAAAACTGTTTTTT
TRBJ2-2 | - | - | TRBV27 | CASSYERAGTGELFF | TGTGCCAGCAGTTACGAGCGGGCGGGCACCGGGGAGCTGTTTTTT
TRBJ2-3 | - | - | TRBV24-1 | CATSDMLVDTQYF | TGTGCCACCAGTGACATGTTAGTGGATACGCAGTATTTT
TRBJ1-3 | - | - | TRBV18 | CASSPIPGLSAGNTIYF | TGTGCCAGCTCACCAATACCGGGACTTTCAGCCGGAAACACCATATATTTT
TRBJ2-3 | TRBD2 | - | TRBV5-1 | CASSLSGSSGWSDTQYF | TGCGCCAGCAGCTTGTCGGGGTCTAGCGGGTGGTCAGATACGCAGTATTTT
TRBJ2-7 | TRBD2 | - | TRBV25-1 | CASSEWASGSYEQYF | TGTGCCAGCAGTGAATGGGCTAGCGGGTCCTACGAGCAGTACTTC
TRBJ2-7 | - | - | TRBV4-1 | CASSLTGSSGEQYF | TGCGCCAGCAGCCTAACAGGGTCTAGCGGCGAGCAGTACTTC
TRBJ2-7 | - | - | TRBV5-4 | CASSLAQGYEQYF | TGTGCCAGCAGCTTGGCCCAGGGTTACGAGCAGTACTTC
TRBJ2-5 | TRBD1 | few | TRBV5-1 | CASSLNHGQARETQYF | TGCGCCAGCAGCCTAAACCATGGACAGGCCCGGGAGACCCAGTACTTC
TRBJ2-7 | TRBD1 | - | TRBV28 | CASSSPSDRGDEQYF | TGTGCCAGCAGTTCCCCGTCGGACAGGGGCGACGAGCAGTACTTC
TRBJ2-5 | - | - | TRBV4-1 | CASSQDWRGQETQYF | TGCGCCAGCAGCCAAGATTGGCGGGGCCAAGAGACCCAGTACTTC
TRBJ2-1 | TRBD2 | - | TRBV7-8 | CASSLEGSGSYNEQFF | TGTGCCAGCAGCTTAGAAGGTAGCGGGTCCTACAATGAGCAGTTCTTC
TRBJ2-2 | - | - | TRBV9 | CASSPRQITNTGELFF | TGTGCCAGCAGCCCCCGACAGATTACTAACACCGGGGAGCTGTTTTTT
TRBJ1-2 | - | few | TRBV1 | CTSSQEDREHGYTF | TGCACCAGCAGCCAGGAGGACAGGGAACACGGCTACACCTTC
TRBJ2-2 | TRBD2 | - | TRBV10-2 | CASSEAGVSGELFF | TGCGCCAGCAGTGAGGCGGGAGTAAGCGGGGAGCTGTTTTTT